A selection of T cell receptor beta chains follows, all from one sample in a study of control samples from healthy donors and cancer patients. Profiled with immunoSEQ multiplex PCR; TCRdb holds only in-frame clones, not every one. The repertoire holds 110,000 to 150,000 clones, with roughly 94% as singletons. Specimen: PBMCs. The receptors derive from a man between 60 and 70 years old with colorectal cancer. The CDR3 runs from the conserved cysteine through the conserved F or W. D genes are given only for firm matches. Expanded clones get a size class; other rows say once, few or many, or leave the size out.

J gene: TRBJ1-2
clone size: .
D gene: TRBD1
V gene: TRBV3-1/TRBV3-2
CDR3 protein: CASSPTGVGYTF
CDR3 DNA: TGTGCCAGCAGCCCTACAGGGGTCGGCTACACCTTC

J gene: TRBJ2-7
clone size: .
D gene: .
V gene: TRBV6-2/TRBV6-3
CDR3 protein: CASSYSGTSNYEQYF
CDR3 DNA: TGTGCCAGCAGTTACTCCGGGACTTCTAACTACGAGCAGTACTTC

J gene: TRBJ1-1
clone size: .
D gene: TRBD1
V gene: TRBV2
CDR3 protein: CASSEARTGPNTEAFF
CDR3 DNA: TGTGCCAGCAGTGAAGCTAGGACAGGGCCGAACACTGAAGCTTTCTTT

J gene: TRBJ1-1
clone size: .
D gene: .
V gene: TRBV6-5
CDR3 protein: CASSTRRRYTEAFF
CDR3 DNA: TGTGCCAGCAGTACACGGAGGCGGTACACTGAAGCTTTCTTT

J gene: TRBJ2-3
clone size: .
D gene: TRBD2
V gene: TRBV3-1/TRBV3-2
CDR3 protein: CASRRTSGGLVTDTQYF
CDR3 DNA: TGTGCCAGCAGACGGACTAGCGGGGGGCTTGTCACAGATACGCAGTATTTT

J gene: TRBJ2-7
clone size: .
D gene: .
V gene: TRBV5-4
CDR3 protein: CASSLGAGPPYEQYF
CDR3 DNA: TGTGCCAGCAGCTTGGGGGCGGGTCCTCCCTACGAGCAGTACTTC

J gene: TRBJ1-1
clone size: once
D gene: TRBD1
V gene: TRBV27
CDR3 protein: CASSPGTGVMNTEAFF
CDR3 DNA: TGTGCCAGCAGTCCCGGGACAGGGGTCATGAACACTGAAGCTTTCTTT

J gene: TRBJ1-1
clone size: .
D gene: .
V gene: TRBV19
CDR3 protein: CASSIRSGEGMGAFF
CDR3 DNA: TGTGCCAGTAGTATCAGGTCGGGGGAGGGAATGGGAGCTTTCTTT

J gene: TRBJ2-4
clone size: .
D gene: .
V gene: TRBV27
CDR3 protein: CASSPLTGSNIQYF
CDR3 DNA: TGTGCCAGCAGTCCACTAACTGGGTCAAACATTCAGTACTTC

J gene: TRBJ1-3
clone size: .
D gene: .
V gene: TRBV4-1
CDR3 protein: CASSQTREGASNTIYF
CDR3 DNA: TGCGCCAGCAGCCAAACGCGGGAAGGGGCTTCGAACACCATATATTTT

J gene: TRBJ1-1
clone size: .
D gene: TRBD1
V gene: TRBV5-1
CDR3 protein: CASSPRTGVNTEAFF
CDR3 DNA: TGCGCCAGCAGCCCCCGGACAGGGGTGAACACTGAAGCTTTCTTT

J gene: TRBJ2-7
clone size: .
D gene: .
V gene: TRBV12-3/TRBV12-4
CDR3 protein: CASRQDGNYEQYF
CDR3 DNA: TGTGCCAGCAGGCAGGACGGGAACTACGAGCAGTACTTC

J gene: TRBJ1-1
clone size: once
D gene: .
V gene: TRBV6-2/TRBV6-3
CDR3 protein: CASSEWGLKNTEAFF
CDR3 DNA: TGTGCCAGCAGTGAGTGGGGGCTGAAGAACACTGAAGCTTTCTTT

J gene: TRBJ2-2
clone size: .
D gene: .
V gene: TRBV2
CDR3 protein: CASMGRPNTGELFF
CDR3 DNA: TGTGCCAGCATGGGACGCCCGAACACCGGGGAGCTGTTTTTT

J gene: TRBJ1-1
clone size: .
D gene: .
V gene: TRBV5-1
CDR3 protein: CASSLGRGNTEAFF
CDR3 DNA: TGCGCCAGCAGCTTGGGACGGGGGAACACTGAAGCTTTCTTT

J gene: TRBJ2-1
clone size: .
D gene: TRBD2
V gene: TRBV6-5
CDR3 protein: CASSYRTSDGEQFF
CDR3 DNA: TGTGCCAGCAGTTACCGCACTAGCGACGGTGAGCAGTTCTTC

J gene: TRBJ2-1
clone size: .
D gene: .
V gene: TRBV4-1
CDR3 protein: CASSQDHFAGNYNEQFF
CDR3 DNA: TGCGCCAGCAGCCAAGATCACTTCGCCGGGAACTACAATGAGCAGTTCTTC

J gene: TRBJ2-1
clone size: .
D gene: TRBD1
V gene: TRBV19
CDR3 protein: CASSIARGRSNEQFF
CDR3 DNA: TGTGCCAGTAGTATAGCCAGGGGGCGTAGCAATGAGCAGTTCTTC

J gene: TRBJ2-7
clone size: .
D gene: TRBD1
V gene: TRBV7-8
CDR3 protein: CASSLVATGGPYEQYF
CDR3 DNA: TGTGCCAGCAGCTTAGTCGCGACAGGGGGTCCCTACGAGCAGTACTTC

J gene: TRBJ2-7
clone size: .
D gene: .
V gene: TRBV6-5
CDR3 protein: CASSYGGEKYEQYF
CDR3 DNA: TGTGCCAGCAGTTATGGCGGGGAGAAATACGAGCAGTACTTC

J gene: TRBJ1-2
clone size: .
D gene: .
V gene: TRBV9
CDR3 protein: CASSGSLGANGYTF
CDR3 DNA: TGTGCCAGCAGCGGGAGTCTGGGGGCAAATGGCTACACCTTC

J gene: TRBJ1-1
clone size: .
D gene: .
V gene: TRBV6-5
CDR3 protein: CASSYPGQGDTEAFF
CDR3 DNA: TGTGCCAGCAGTTACCCGGGACAAGGGGACACTGAAGCTTTCTTT

J gene: TRBJ1-2
clone size: .
D gene: TRBD1
V gene: TRBV27
CDR3 protein: CASSSTATGLISYGYTF
CDR3 DNA: TGTGCCAGCAGTTCCACCGCGACAGGGTTAATTTCGTATGGCTACACCTTC

J gene: TRBJ1-6
clone size: .
D gene: .
V gene: TRBV7-2
CDR3 protein: CASSFPGWSPLHF
CDR3 DNA: TGTGCCAGCAGCTTTCCAGGGTGGTCACCCCTCCACTTT

J gene: TRBJ2-2
clone size: once
D gene: TRBD1
V gene: TRBV11-2
CDR3 protein: CASSRTGWLFF
CDR3 DNA: TGTGCCAGCAGCCGGACAGGGTGGCTGTTTTTT

J gene: TRBJ2-2
clone size: .
D gene: TRBD1
V gene: TRBV7-9
CDR3 protein: CASSARTGTTNTGELFF
CDR3 DNA: TGTGCCAGCAGCGCCCGGACAGGGACGACGAACACCGGGGAGCTGTTTTTT

J gene: TRBJ1-2
clone size: .
D gene: .
V gene: TRBV10-3
CDR3 protein: CAISERGASNYGYTF
CDR3 DNA: TGTGCCATCAGTGAGAGGGGGGCCTCTAACTATGGCTACACCTTC

J gene: TRBJ1-1
clone size: once
D gene: .
V gene: TRBV5-6
CDR3 protein: CASSLGQVNTEAFF
CDR3 DNA: TGTGCCAGCAGCTTAGGGCAGGTGAACACTGAAGCTTTCTTT

J gene: TRBJ2-5
clone size: few
D gene: .
V gene: TRBV4-1
CDR3 protein: CASSQAGGGNQETQYF
CDR3 DNA: TGCGCCAGCAGCCAAGCAGGGGGGGGCAACCAAGAGACCCAGTACTTC

J gene: TRBJ1-1
clone size: .
D gene: .
V gene: TRBV5-8
CDR3 protein: CASSRTHGLGYTEAFF
CDR3 DNA: TGTGCCAGCAGCAGGACCCACGGCCTCGGGTACACTGAAGCTTTCTTT

J gene: TRBJ1-2
clone size: .
D gene: .
V gene: TRBV4-3
CDR3 protein: CASSQAGLNYGYTF
CDR3 DNA: TGCGCCAGCAGCCAAGCTGGCCTCAACTATGGCTACACCTTC

J gene: TRBJ2-1
clone size: .
D gene: TRBD2
V gene: TRBV7-9
CDR3 protein: CASSATSGAYNEQFF
CDR3 DNA: TGTGCCAGCAGTGCGACTAGCGGGGCCTACAATGAGCAGTTCTTC

J gene: TRBJ2-6
clone size: .
D gene: .
V gene: TRBV9
CDR3 protein: CASKGAGANVLTF
CDR3 DNA: TGTGCCAGCAAGGGGGCTGGGGCCAACGTCCTGACTTTC

J gene: TRBJ2-2
clone size: .
D gene: .
V gene: TRBV7-2
CDR3 protein: CASSLQGGSGELFF
CDR3 DNA: TGTGCCAGCAGCCTCCAAGGGGGGTCCGGGGAGCTGTTTTTT

J gene: TRBJ2-7
clone size: .
D gene: TRBD2
V gene: TRBV14
CDR3 protein: CASSQDHYRPGGEQYF
CDR3 DNA: TGTGCCAGCAGCCAAGATCACTATCGGCCGGGGGGCGAGCAGTACTTC

J gene: TRBJ2-2
clone size: once
D gene: .
V gene: TRBV18
CDR3 protein: CASSPRDGGTGELFF
CDR3 DNA: TGTGCCAGCTCACCAAGGGACGGTGGGACCGGGGAGCTGTTTTTT

J gene: TRBJ1-3
clone size: .
D gene: TRBD1
V gene: TRBV7-9
CDR3 protein: CAVRLGTGINTIYF
CDR3 DNA: TGTGCCGTCCGTCTTGGGACAGGGATAAACACCATATATTTT

J gene: TRBJ1-1
clone size: .
D gene: .
V gene: TRBV5-1
CDR3 protein: CASSLNRANTEAFF
CDR3 DNA: TGCGCCAGCAGCTTGAACAGGGCGAACACTGAAGCTTTCTTT

J gene: TRBJ2-7
clone size: once
D gene: TRBD1
V gene: TRBV28
CDR3 protein: CASSFGTGGGEQYF
CDR3 DNA: TGTGCCAGCAGTTTCGGGACAGGGGGCGGAGAGCAGTACTTC

J gene: TRBJ1-6
clone size: once
D gene: TRBD1
V gene: TRBV6-6
CDR3 protein: CASSYDRVNSPLHF
CDR3 DNA: TGTGCCAGCAGTTACGACAGGGTCAATTCACCCCTCCACTTT

J gene: TRBJ1-6
clone size: .
D gene: .
V gene: TRBV4-2
CDR3 protein: CASSQGLANSPLHF
CDR3 DNA: TGTGCCAGCAGCCAAGGCCTAGCTAATTCACCCCTCCACTTT

J gene: TRBJ2-6
clone size: once
D gene: .
V gene: TRBV19
CDR3 protein: CASSIQAGSGANVLTF
CDR3 DNA: TGTGCCAGTAGTATACAGGCCGGCTCTGGGGCCAACGTCCTGACTTTC

J gene: TRBJ1-2
clone size: .
D gene: TRBD1
V gene: TRBV4-2
CDR3 protein: CASSQDPGTEGYTF
CDR3 DNA: TGTGCCAGCAGCCAAGATCCTGGGACAGAGGGCTACACCTTC

J gene: TRBJ2-3
clone size: .
D gene: TRBD2
V gene: TRBV24-1
CDR3 protein: CATSGQGTSVHTQYF
CDR3 DNA: TGTGCCACCAGTGGACAGGGGACTAGCGTTCATACGCAGTATTTT

J gene: TRBJ2-7
clone size: .
D gene: TRBD1
V gene: TRBV11-2
CDR3 protein: CASSSQGYEQYF
CDR3 DNA: TGTGCCAGCAGCTCACAGGGGTACGAGCAGTACTTC

J gene: TRBJ1-1
clone size: .
D gene: .
V gene: TRBV5-1
CDR3 protein: CASSFWGGNTEAFF
CDR3 DNA: TGCGCCAGCAGCTTCTGGGGCGGGAACACTGAAGCTTTCTTT

J gene: TRBJ1-1
clone size: .
D gene: .
V gene: TRBV5-1
CDR3 protein: CASSFRTVNTEAFF
CDR3 DNA: TGCGCCAGCAGCTTCCGTACAGTGAACACTGAAGCTTTCTTT

J gene: TRBJ1-1
clone size: .
D gene: .
V gene: TRBV5-4
CDR3 protein: CASSFWAGSMNAEAFF
CDR3 DNA: TGTGCCAGCAGCTTTTGGGCAGGATCCATGAACGCTGAAGCTTTCTTT

J gene: TRBJ2-5
clone size: .
D gene: .
V gene: TRBV6-5
CDR3 protein: CASSSRDNQETQYF
CDR3 DNA: TGTGCCAGCAGTTCTCGGGACAACCAAGAGACCCAGTACTTC

J gene: TRBJ1-2
clone size: .
D gene: TRBD1
V gene: TRBV6-1
CDR3 protein: CASSEQGVAGYGYTF
CDR3 DNA: TGTGCCAGCAGTGAACAGGGGGTTGCAGGCTATGGCTACACCTTC

J gene: TRBJ2-3
clone size: .
D gene: .
V gene: TRBV6-4
CDR3 protein: CASSENLGTDTQYF
CDR3 DNA: TGTGCCAGCAGTGAAAATCTGGGCACAGATACGCAGTATTTT

J gene: TRBJ1-2
clone size: .
D gene: TRBD1
V gene: TRBV7-9
CDR3 protein: CASSSRQGPYGYTF
CDR3 DNA: TGTGCCAGCAGCTCTCGACAGGGACCCTATGGCTACACCTTC

J gene: TRBJ2-7
clone size: .
D gene: .
V gene: TRBV5-1
CDR3 protein: CASSGSGGEQYF
CDR3 DNA: TGCGCCAGCAGCGGATCTGGAGGCGAGCAGTACTTC

J gene: TRBJ2-3
clone size: .
D gene: TRBD2
V gene: TRBV4-3
CDR3 protein: CASSQVGAGGALTDTQYF
CDR3 DNA: TGCGCCAGCAGCCAAGTAGGGGCGGGGGGGGCCCTCACAGATACGCAGTATTTT